This entry describes one T cell receptor beta chain. Its antigen is still unknown. These data originate in a study of chemoradiotherapy in HPV16-positive cancers. Across the whole study: Candidate HPV-specific T-cell clones and common TCR motifs came from functional assays in a couple of HPV16-positive patients. General study findings and limits: Candidate HPV-specific clones and E7-related TCR motifs grew in tumor during treatment. HPV-responsive T-cell expansion during chemoradiotherapy was linked to improved recurrence-free survival in HPV16-positive patients.

Unmatched junction bases numbered 3, after V lost 4 bases and J lost 1 base. The CDR3 has 15 residues. CDR1 and CDR2 from the germline V gene are SGHNT and YYREEE (reference sequence). Only in-frame clones appear in the TCRdb table, and some are missing; sequencing was by immunoSEQ multiplex PCR. The sample lists about 68,000 clones, more than 70% occurring once. Here the sequenced sample was blood, taken from a patient who underwent chemoradiotherapy. The chain recombines TRBV5-4 with TRBJ1-1; 11 positions agree with TRBD1. The sequence came from a human donor with HPV-associated anogenital cancer. CDR3 DNA: TGTGCCAGCAGCCCCGGACAGGGGGCGAACACTGAAGCTTTCTTT. This translates into CASSPGQGANTEAFF.